The T cell receptor beta chain under discussion was sequenced for a study of lymphopenia after photon versus proton radiotherapy. Study-level findings and limits: Larger post-nadir TCR diversity loss correlated inversely with survival in deceased patients. Under photons, naive T cells and diversity fell while effector/memory populations rose. Post-nadir diversity loss with photons came from oligoclonal expansion, particularly CD8+ Temra cells.

Of note for this clone: Antigen unknown.

TCRdb's copy holds only in-frame clones and misses some; the assay was immunoSEQ multiplex PCR. The sample carries over 10,000 clones, about 87% recorded once. The V gene lost 3 bases and the J gene lost 4 bases, with 19 bases spanning the gap. Germline assignment: CDR1 SGDLS and CDR2 YYNGEE. The CDR3 length is 16 residues. This clonotype was sampled from a man aged 60 to 69 with pancreatic cancer. The input for sequencing was peripheral blood, taken from a patient treated with photon-based radiotherapy. This sequence joins TRBV9 and TRBJ1-2; tentatively, D is TRBD1 (5 bases). CDR3 in amino acids: CASSAEWWGPTYGYTF. CDR3 DNA: TGTGCCAGCAGCGCCGAGTGGTGGGGCCCGACCTATGGCTACACCTTC. The full variable domain, in which reference TRBV9 and TRBJ1-2 provide the parts outside the CDR3, is DSGVTQTPKHLITATGQRVTLRCSPRSGDLSVYWYQQSLDQGLQFLIQYYNGEERAKGNILERFSAQQFPDLHSELNLSSLELGDSALYFCASSAEWWGPTYGYTFGSGTRLTVV.